Included here is one T cell receptor beta chain sequence, with context. Its antigen is not known. Trimming pared 6 bases from V and 0 bases from J, leaving 11 bases between. The germline V gene encodes CDR1 DFQATT and CDR2 SNEGSKA (reference sequence). This CDR3 has 13 residues. Active ophthalmopathy (CAS at least 3, NOSPECS at least 4), lasting under 3 months. If patients had other autoimmune diseases, uncontrolled infections, pregnancy or lactation, they were excluded. The data were taken from a study of Graves' ophthalmopathy and Graves' hyperthyroidism. Amplifying from RNA transcripts, the study obtained TCR beta CDR3 regions. An opening RT-PCR round employed HTBI primers and preceded a second-round multiplex PCR. A single record per CDR3 protein comes from TCRdb applying MiXCR to the multiplex PCR reads. This sample has 40,000 or so distinct CDR3 sequences, with around 52% found just once. Points from the study as a whole: A 13-signature model separated ophthalmopathy from stable hyperthyroidism, reaching around 88% sensitivity and under 82% specificity cross-validated.

The material sequenced was peripheral blood. The receptor was derived from an adult man with Graves' ophthalmopathy. This chain links TRBV20-1 with TRBJ1-2; TRBD1 might be the D (6 bases). Written as DNA, the CDR3 is TGCAGTGCCCGGGGGGGCCCTAACTATGGCTACACCTTC. Encoded protein: CSARGGPNYGYTF.